This passage covers 15 T cell receptor beta chains from one sample sequenced in a study of neurological immune-mediated disorders. TCRdb passed the 5' RACE reads through MiXCR, listing each CDR3 protein once. The table includes tens of thousands of distinct CDR3 sequences, around 2.6% detected once. The sequenced material came from PBMCs. These receptors were collected from a woman aged 25-40 years with multiple sclerosis.

This chain connects TRBV20-1 to TRBJ1-5, with 8 bases lining up with TRBD1. Looked up from germline, CDR1 is DFQATT and CDR2 is SNEGSKA (reference sequence). The CDR3 contains 15 residues. V trimming: 4 bases; J trimming: 2 bases; junction bases outside the gene matches: 7. Written as DNA, the CDR3 is TGCAGTGCTAAGTACGGACAGGGAGGCAATCAGCCCCAGCATTTT. Its translation: CSAKYGQGGNQPQHF.

Many counts were recorded for this clonotype. The rearrangement joins TRBV12-3 or TRBV12-4 to TRBJ2-1; maybe TRBD2 (7 bases). The V gene lost 7 bases and the J gene lost 0 bases, with 13 bases spanning the gap. CDR3 length: 15 residues. CDR3 loop: CASTLADSSYNEQFF. CDR3 sequence (DNA): TGTGCCAGCACCCTAGCGGACAGCTCCTACAATGAGCAGTTCTTC.

This clonotype was seen many times. This chain links TRBV29-1 with TRBJ2-1; a possible D gene is TRBD2 (6 bases). The CDR3 is 15 residues long. Germline CDR1 is SQVTM and CDR2 is ANQGSEA. V was clipped by 4 bases and J by 0 bases, with 13 bases between them. This CDR3 reads CSVAGGASSYNEQFF. The CDR3 DNA sequence: TGCAGCGTTGCAGGAGGGGCGAGCTCCTACAATGAGCAGTTCTTC.

This clonotype was picked up a small number of times. The V and J genes are TRBV14 and TRBJ2-2; 8 nucleotides match TRBD1. Trimming removed 2 bases from V and 4 bases from J; junction bases left unmatched: 12. Germline V CDR1 and CDR2: SGHDN, FVKESK. CDR3 size: 18 residues. The CDR3: CASSQQRTGLGSTGELFF. The CDR3 DNA is TGTGCCAGCAGCCAACAGCGGACAGGGCTAGGATCCACCGGGGAGCTGTTTTTT.

This clonotype was counted ten times or more. This chain connects TRBV10-3 to TRBJ2-7; maybe TRBD1 (6 bases). CDR3 length: 13 residues. Looked up from germline, CDR1 is ENHRY and CDR2 is SYGVKD. V gave up 10 bases and J gave up 2 bases, with 15 bases separating them. In nucleotides, the CDR3 is TGTGCCACCGGTGGGGACACTACCTACGAGCAGTACTTC. This sequence encodes CATGGDTTYEQYF.

This clonotype was recorded at least ten times. The chain has TRBV7-2 and TRBJ2-5, with no clear D. This CDR3 is 13 amino acids long. CDR1 and CDR2 from the germline V gene are SGHTA and FQGNSA. V lost 5 bases and J 5 bases, leaving 12 bases between the germline ends. CDR3 residues: CASSPRVVETQYF. CDR3 DNA sequence: TGTGCCAGCAGCCCCCGGGTAGTGGAGACCCAGTACTTC.

This clonotype was counted ten times or more. This chain links TRBV7-7 with TRBJ2-7, with a tentative D call TRBD1 (6 bases). Germline V gene data show CDR1 as SSHAT and CDR2 as FNYEAQ (reference sequence). The CDR3 has 13 amino acids. V was shortened by 5 bases and J by 5 bases, with 13 bases between the two germline ends. The CDR3 DNA reads as TGTGCCAGCAGCCCCACAGGGCTGGACGAGCAGTACTTC. Translation gives CASSPTGLDEQYF.

Many counts were recorded for this clonotype. The CDR3 sequence is CASSQDLTGANVLTF. DNA of the CDR3: TGCGCCAGCAGCCAAGATTTGACAGGGGCCAACGTCCTGACTTTC. V is TRBV4-3 and J is TRBJ2-6; D not certain. Trimming removed 0 bases at V and 4 bases at J, with 7 bases between. The germline gives CDR1 LGHNA, CDR2 YSLEER. There are 15 residues in the CDR3.

This clonotype has ten or more counts. The chain has TRBV20-1 and TRBJ2-7; D unresolved. Germline CDR1 is DFQATT and CDR2 is SNEGSKA (reference sequence). The CDR3 has 13 amino acids. V lost 3 bases and J 3 bases, leaving 12 bases between the germline ends. CDR3 sequence: CSASGEWGYEQYF. The CDR3 DNA sequence: TGCAGTGCTAGCGGAGAGTGGGGCTACGAGCAGTACTTC.

This clonotype was detected many times. The CDR3 reads CASSLEAEKLFF. CDR3 nucleotide sequence: TGTGCCAGCAGCTTAGAGGCGGAAAAACTGTTTTTT. The chain employs TRBV7-9 and TRBJ1-4, with no clear D. Germline CDR1 and CDR2: SEHNR and FQNEAQ (reference sequence). CDR3 length: 12 residues. Trimming cost V 1 base and J 8 bases, with 5 bases left between them.

This clonotype came up many times. The rearrangement uses TRBV7-8 and TRBJ2-2, with D unresolved. The germline V gene has CDR1 SGHVS and CDR2 FQNEAQ. The CDR3 is 11 amino acids. The ends were cut back, 4 bases at V and 11 bases at J, with 8 bases in the middle. The DNA for the CDR3 is TGTGCCAGCAGCTCCCCACGAGAGCTGTTTTTT. Its translation: CASSSPRELFF. Looking up the rest from reference TRBV7-8 and TRBJ2-2 gives the full variable domain: GAGVSQSPRYKVAKRGQDVALRCDPISGHVSLFWYQQALGQGPEFLTYFQNEAQLDKSGLPSDRFFAERPEGSVSTLKIQRTQQEDSAVYLCASSSPRELFFGEGSRLTVL.

This clonotype was counted at least ten times. The rearrangement links TRBV10-3 to TRBJ2-5, with D possibly being TRBD2 (6 bases). The CDR3 totals 13 residues. Looked up from germline, CDR1 is ENHRY and CDR2 is SYGVKD. V lost 3 bases and J 5 bases, leaving 10 bases between the germline ends. CDR3 in amino acids: CAISDVGRETQYF. The DNA of the CDR3 is TGTGCCATCAGTGACGTGGGGAGGGAGACCCAGTACTTC.

This clonotype appeared many times. The rearrangement joins TRBV11-2 to TRBJ1-6; D unclear. Trimming removed 1 base from V and 0 bases from J, with 7 bases in between. Germline CDR1 reads SGHAT; CDR2 reads FQNNGV. The CDR3 covers 16 residues. The CDR3 sequence is CASSLGLSSYNSPLHF. The CDR3 DNA follows: TGTGCCAGCAGCTTAGGTCTGAGCTCCTATAATTCACCCCTCCACTTT.

This clonotype appeared many times. The rearrangement links TRBV3-1 to TRBJ2-3; TRBD2 matches 9 bases. Germline CDR1 and CDR2: LGHDT and YNNKEL (reference sequence). The CDR3 runs to 15 residues. V lost 1 base, J lost 2 bases, and 1 base stayed unmatched. The CDR3 protein is CASSQGLAATDTQYF. Written as DNA, the CDR3 is TGTGCCAGCAGCCAAGGACTAGCGGCCACAGATACGCAGTATTTT.

Ten or more counts support this clonotype. The rearrangement links TRBV7-9 to TRBJ2-7; a possible D gene is TRBD2 (6 bases). Germline CDR1 and CDR2: SEHNR and FQNEAQ (reference sequence). This CDR3 spans 12 amino acids. V lost 10 bases to trimming and J lost 1 base, with 11 bases between them. Here the CDR3 DNA reads TGTGCCAAAAGGACTATGTCCTACGAGCAGTACTTC. Amino acid sequence: CAKRTMSYEQYF.